This TCR beta chain emerged from a study of blood T cell repertoires in COVID-19. Profiling relied on immunoSEQ multiplex PCR, and the TCRdb table lists in-frame clones only, not all of them. The sample lists around 420,000 clones; 88% were seen once. The CDR3 has 18 residues. Germline CDR1 SGHNT, CDR2 YENEEA. With 5 bases clipped from V and 3 bases from J, the junction kept 8 bases outside the gene matches. Sequencing input: PBMCs or T cells enriched from blood (not recorded which). V and J are TRBV11-3 and TRBJ2-3, with TRBD2 matching over 16 bases. The clonotype originates from a woman in her thirties or forties with acute COVID-19. CDR3 protein: CASSRGTSGGASTDTQYF. In DNA form, the CDR3 reads TGTGCCAGCAGCCGCGGGACTAGCGGGGGGGCCTCGACAGATACGCAGTATTTT.